These 9 T cell receptor beta chains were all obtained from the same sample, sequenced in a study of metastatic and nonmetastatic thyroid tumors. Until they underwent thyroid surgery, no patient had received any treatment. With MiXCR, TCRdb reprocessed the PCR reads. The sample consists of under 25,000 clones, 22% of them appearing once. Input material: adjacent normal tissue. These receptors were obtained from a female donor with papillary thyroid cancer or a benign thyroid nodule (not recorded which). Some clones in this sample may be carry-over from other donors' samples.

The CDR3 sequence is CASSATRRVGSQPQHF. The DNA for the CDR3 is TGTGCCAGCAGTGCCACCCGTCGGGTTGGGAGTCAGCCCCAGCATTTT. J is TRBJ1-5 and V is TRBV28; no firm D call. CDR1 is MDHEN, CDR2 SYDVKM, per germline. This CDR3 region has 16 residues. V lost 5 bases to trimming and J lost 6 bases, with 20 bases between them.

The chain joins TRBV30 to TRBJ1-5, with D perhaps TRBD1 (6 bases). Germline CDR1 and CDR2: GTSNPN and SVGIG (reference sequence). The CDR3 consists of 14 residues. V dropped 1 base and J dropped 6 bases, with 13 bases sitting between them. The CDR3 spells CAWSEQGWFQPQHF. The DNA for the CDR3 is TGTGCCTGGAGTGAACAGGGATGGTTTCAGCCCCAGCATTTT.

This clone was detected a few times. Other DNA sequences within the sample encode an identical CDR3. The rearrangement uses TRBV6-4 and TRBJ2-1; D not resolved. Trimming stripped 3 bases from V and 1 base from J, with 10 bases between. Germline V gene sequence: CDR1 MRHNA, CDR2 SNTAGT. The CDR3 is made up of 15 amino acids. This chain's CDR3 is CASSEQPSSYNEQFF. The CDR3 DNA follows: TGTGCCAGCAGTGAACAGCCATCGTCCTACAATGAGCAGTTCTTC.

Comment on this clone: Because the CDR3 is missing its conserved closing phenylalanine or tryptophan, this is likely a read error. It is unclear where the CDR3 begins or ends on the DNA, so no DNA is shown, and the CDR3 is as TCRdb lists it. The J gene is TRBJ1-2, the V gene TRBV11-2; the table's D call, TRBD1, has no DNA check behind it. Germline CDR1 reads SGHAT; CDR2 reads FQNNGV. The CDR3 is 11 residues long, ends included. CDR3 sequence reads: CASSTGQGPSL.

This clone was counted many times. The rearrangement joins TRBV3-1 to TRBJ1-6; 8 bases fit TRBD1. Germline trimming cut 0 bases from V and 10 bases from J; bases unmatched to any gene: 2. The CDR3 has 14 residues. Per the germline V gene, CDR1 is LGHDT and CDR2 is YNNKEL (reference sequence). The CDR3 region has the DNA TGTGCCAGCAGCCAAGAGGACAGGGACTCACCCCTCCACTTT. It is translated as CASSQEDRDSPLHF.

The gene calls are TRBV4-1 and TRBJ1-5, with no clear D. The CDR3 has 12 residues. Trimming shortened V by 2 bases and J by 10 bases, and 9 bases separated the two germline ends. CDR1 is MGHRA, CDR2 YSYEKL, per germline. CDR3 sequence reads: CASSQPQGPQHF. For the CDR3, the DNA is TGCGCCAGCAGCCAACCCCAAGGACCCCAGCATTTT.

There are many counts of this clone. The V and J genes are TRBV5-4 and TRBJ2-7; the D gene is possibly TRBD2 (5 bases). V dropped 0 bases and J dropped 2 bases, with 15 bases sitting between them. In germline, CDR1 is SGHNT, CDR2 YYREEE (reference sequence). This CDR3 spans 16 amino acids. CDR3 DNA: TGTGCCAGCAGCTTGGCCGGGCTAGCTACTACCTACGAGCAGTACTTC. It specifies CASSLAGLATTYEQYF.

In this sample, this clone turned up many times. This may stem from a read error, because a much larger clone lies one nucleotide away. This rearrangement joins TRBV20-1 to TRBJ2-2, with 10 bases aligning to TRBD2. The CDR3 is made up of 16 amino acids. V shed 5 bases and J 6 bases; nucleotides not matched to a gene: 12. Germline V gene lookup returns CDR1 DFQATT and CDR2 SNEGSKA (reference sequence). CDR3 amino acids: CSAALAGDDNAGELFF. CDR3 nucleotides: TGCAGTGCTGCCCTAGCGGGAGACGATAACGCCGGGGAGCTGTTTTTT.

This clone is medium-sized (0.01 to 0.1%) within its sample. The chain recombines TRBV24-1 with TRBJ2-5; possibly TRBD1 for D (5 bases). Germline lookup yields CDR1 KGHDR and CDR2 SFDVKD. The CDR3 consists of 15 residues. V was clipped by 0 bases and J by 3 bases, with 10 bases between them. The CDR3 region is CATSDLQGGKETQYF. In DNA, the CDR3 is TGTGCCACCAGTGATTTGCAGGGCGGAAAAGAGACCCAGTACTTC.